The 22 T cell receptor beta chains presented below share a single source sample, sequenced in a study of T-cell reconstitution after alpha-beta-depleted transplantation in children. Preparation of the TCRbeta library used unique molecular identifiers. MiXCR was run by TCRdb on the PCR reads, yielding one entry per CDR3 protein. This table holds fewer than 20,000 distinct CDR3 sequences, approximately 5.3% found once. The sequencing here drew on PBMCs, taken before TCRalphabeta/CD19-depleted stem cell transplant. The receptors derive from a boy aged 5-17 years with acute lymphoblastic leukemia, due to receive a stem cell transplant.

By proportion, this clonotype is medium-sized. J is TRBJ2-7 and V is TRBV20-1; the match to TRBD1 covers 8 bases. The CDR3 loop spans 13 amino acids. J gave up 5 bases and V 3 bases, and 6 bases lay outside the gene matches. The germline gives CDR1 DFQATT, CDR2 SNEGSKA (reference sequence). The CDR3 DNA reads TGCAGTGCTAGGTCGGACAGGGCCCACGAGCAGTACTTC. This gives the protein CSARSDRAHEQYF.

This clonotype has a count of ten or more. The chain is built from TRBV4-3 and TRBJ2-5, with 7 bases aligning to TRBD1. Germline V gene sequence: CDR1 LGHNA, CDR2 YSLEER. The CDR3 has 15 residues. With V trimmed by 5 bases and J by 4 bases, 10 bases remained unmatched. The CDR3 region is CASSTRQGFPETQYF. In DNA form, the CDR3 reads TGCGCCAGCAGCACAAGACAGGGATTTCCAGAGACCCAGTACTTC.

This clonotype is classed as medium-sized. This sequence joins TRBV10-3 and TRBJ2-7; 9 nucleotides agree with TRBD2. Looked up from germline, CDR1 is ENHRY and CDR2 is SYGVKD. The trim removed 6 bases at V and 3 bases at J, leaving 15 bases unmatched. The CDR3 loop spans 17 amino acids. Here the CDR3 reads CAISGETASGIYYEQYF. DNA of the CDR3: TGTGCCATCAGCGGAGAAACAGCTAGCGGGATATACTACGAGCAGTACTTC.

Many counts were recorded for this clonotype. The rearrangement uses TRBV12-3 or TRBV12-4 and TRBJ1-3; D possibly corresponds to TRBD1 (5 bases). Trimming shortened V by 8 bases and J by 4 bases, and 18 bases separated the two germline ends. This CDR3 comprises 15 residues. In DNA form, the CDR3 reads TGTGCCAGCGGCACAGGAGGTGCGAGGGGAAACACCATATATTTT. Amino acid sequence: CASGTGGARGNTIYF.

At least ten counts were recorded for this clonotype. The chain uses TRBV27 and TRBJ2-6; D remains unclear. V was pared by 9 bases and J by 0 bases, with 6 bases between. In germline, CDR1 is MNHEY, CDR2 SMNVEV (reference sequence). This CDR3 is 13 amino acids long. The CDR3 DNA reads TGTGCCAGTACGAACTCTGGGGCCAACGTCCTGACTTTC. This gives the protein CASTNSGANVLTF.

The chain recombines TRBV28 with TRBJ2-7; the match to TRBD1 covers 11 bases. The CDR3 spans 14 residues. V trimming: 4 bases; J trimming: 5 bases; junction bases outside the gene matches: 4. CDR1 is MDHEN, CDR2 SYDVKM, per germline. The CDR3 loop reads CASSWGQGVNEQYF. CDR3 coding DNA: TGTGCCAGCAGTTGGGGACAGGGGGTAAACGAGCAGTACTTC.

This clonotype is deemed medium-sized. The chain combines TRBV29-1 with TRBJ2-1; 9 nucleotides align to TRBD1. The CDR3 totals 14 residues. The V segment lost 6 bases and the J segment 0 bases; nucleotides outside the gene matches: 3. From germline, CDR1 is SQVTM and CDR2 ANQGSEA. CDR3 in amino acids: CSVDRGSSYNEQFF. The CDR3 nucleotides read TGCAGCGTGGACAGGGGCAGCTCCTACAATGAGCAGTTCTTC.

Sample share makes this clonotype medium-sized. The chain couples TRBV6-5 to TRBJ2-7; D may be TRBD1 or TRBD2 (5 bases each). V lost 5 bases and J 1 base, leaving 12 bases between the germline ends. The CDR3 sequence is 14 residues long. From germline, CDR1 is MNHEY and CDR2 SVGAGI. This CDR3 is CASSISGPSYEQYF. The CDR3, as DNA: TGTGCCAGCAGTATTTCGGGACCATCCTACGAGCAGTACTTC.

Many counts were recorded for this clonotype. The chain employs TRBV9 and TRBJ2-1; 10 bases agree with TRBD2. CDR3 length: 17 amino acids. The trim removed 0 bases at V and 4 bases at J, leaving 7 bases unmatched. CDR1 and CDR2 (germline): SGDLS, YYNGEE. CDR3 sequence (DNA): TGTGCCAGCAGCGTAGCTTATTCTAGCGGGAGTTACAATGAGCAGTTCTTC. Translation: CASSVAYSSGSYNEQFF.

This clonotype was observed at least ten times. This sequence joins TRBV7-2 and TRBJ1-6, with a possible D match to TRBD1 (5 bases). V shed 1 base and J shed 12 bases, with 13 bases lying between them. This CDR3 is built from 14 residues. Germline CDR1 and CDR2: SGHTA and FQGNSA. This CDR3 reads CASSLGDSRGPLHF. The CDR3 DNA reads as TGTGCCAGCAGCTTAGGGGACTCCCGGGGACCCCTCCACTTT.

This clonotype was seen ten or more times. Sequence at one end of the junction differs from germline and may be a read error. The CDR3 loop reads CACSLNRLAGDAGYEQYF. DNA for the CDR3: TGTGCCTGCAGTTTAAACCGACTAGCGGGGGACGCCGGATACGAGCAGTACTTC. J is TRBJ2-7 and V is TRBV12-3 or TRBV12-4; 12 bases line up with TRBD2. This CDR3 contains 18 residues.

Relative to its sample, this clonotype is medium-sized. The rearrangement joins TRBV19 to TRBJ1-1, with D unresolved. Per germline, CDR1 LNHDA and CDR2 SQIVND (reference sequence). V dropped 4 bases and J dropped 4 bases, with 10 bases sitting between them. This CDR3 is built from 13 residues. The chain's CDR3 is CASSTSHATEAFF. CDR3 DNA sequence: TGTGCCAGTAGTACTAGCCATGCCACTGAAGCTTTCTTT.

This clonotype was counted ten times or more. The CDR3 DNA reads as TGTGCCAGCAGTGAATCCCGGGGGACTAACTATGGCTACACCTTC. Translating it yields CASSESRGTNYGYTF. This rearrangement joins TRBV25-1 to TRBJ1-2; possibly TRBD1 for D (5 bases). The ends were cut back, 1 base at V and 0 bases at J, with 9 bases in the middle. CDR3 size: 15 residues. Per the germline V gene, CDR1 is MGHDK and CDR2 is SYGVNS.

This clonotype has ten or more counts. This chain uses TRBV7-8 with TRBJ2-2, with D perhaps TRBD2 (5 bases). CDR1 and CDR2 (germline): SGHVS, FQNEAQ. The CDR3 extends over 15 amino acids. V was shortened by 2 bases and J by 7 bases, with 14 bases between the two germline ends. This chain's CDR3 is CASSLRTGWVGELFF. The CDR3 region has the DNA TGTGCCAGCAGCTTACGGACGGGATGGGTCGGGGAGCTGTTTTTT.

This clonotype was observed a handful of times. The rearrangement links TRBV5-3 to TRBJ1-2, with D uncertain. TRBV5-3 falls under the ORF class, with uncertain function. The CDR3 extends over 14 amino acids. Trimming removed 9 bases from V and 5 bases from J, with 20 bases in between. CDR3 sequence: CAMGLTGAWYGYTF. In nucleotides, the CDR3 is TGTGCCATGGGCCTTACGGGAGCGTGGTATGGCTACACCTTC.

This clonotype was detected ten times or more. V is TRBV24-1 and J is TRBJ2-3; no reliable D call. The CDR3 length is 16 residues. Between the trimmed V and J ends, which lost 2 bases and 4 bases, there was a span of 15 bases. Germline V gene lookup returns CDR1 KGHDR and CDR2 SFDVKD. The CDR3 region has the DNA TGTGCCACCAGTGATTCGGGTCTTTCGCGTGCAGATACGCAGTATTTT. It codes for CATSDSGLSRADTQYF.

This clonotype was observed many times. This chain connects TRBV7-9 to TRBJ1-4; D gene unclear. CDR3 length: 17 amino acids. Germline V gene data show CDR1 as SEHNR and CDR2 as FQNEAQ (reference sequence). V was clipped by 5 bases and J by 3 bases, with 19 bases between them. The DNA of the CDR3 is TGTGCCAGCAGCCAACTAGATATGGCAGACCCTAATGAAAAACTGTTTTTT. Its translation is CASSQLDMADPNEKLFF.

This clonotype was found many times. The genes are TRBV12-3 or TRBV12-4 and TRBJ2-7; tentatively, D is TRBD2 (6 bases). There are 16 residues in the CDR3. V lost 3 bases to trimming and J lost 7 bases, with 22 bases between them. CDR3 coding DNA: TGTGCCAGCAGTTTGGGGGGTTCGGCGGCCCCTAAGGAGCAGTACTTC. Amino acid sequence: CASSLGGSAAPKEQYF.

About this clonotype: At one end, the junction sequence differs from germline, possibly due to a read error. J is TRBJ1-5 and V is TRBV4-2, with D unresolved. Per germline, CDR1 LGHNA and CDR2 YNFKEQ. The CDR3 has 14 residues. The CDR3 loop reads CAISPRQWNQPQHF. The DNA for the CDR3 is TGTGCCATCAGCCCCAGACAATGGAATCAGCCCCAGCATTTT.

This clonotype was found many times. CDR3 DNA: TGCGCCAGCAGCCTGGGGGGAGAGCCCTACAATGAGCAGTTCTTC. Encoded protein: CASSLGGEPYNEQFF. This chain uses TRBV5-1 with TRBJ2-1; TRBD2 might be the D (6 bases). The CDR3 is 15 residues long. The V end lost 4 bases, the J end lost 2 bases, and 13 bases lay between the germline ends. CDR1 is SGHRS and CDR2 is YFSETQ in the germline V gene.

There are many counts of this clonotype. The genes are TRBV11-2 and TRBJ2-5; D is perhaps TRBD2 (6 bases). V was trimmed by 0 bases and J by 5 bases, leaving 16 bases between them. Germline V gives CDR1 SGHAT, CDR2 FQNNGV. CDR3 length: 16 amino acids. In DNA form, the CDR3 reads TGTGCCAGCAGCTTAGAGGGGGATCTTCGGGGGGAGACCCAGTACTTC. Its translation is CASSLEGDLRGETQYF.

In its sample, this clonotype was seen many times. The CDR3 DNA sequence: TGTGCCAGCAGTTACTCGAAAGGGTGGGAGACCCAGTACTTC. It is translated as CASSYSKGWETQYF. V is TRBV6-5 and J is TRBJ2-5; D uncertain. CDR3 length equals 14 residues. V gave up 0 bases and J gave up 5 bases, with 10 bases separating them. In germline, CDR1 is MNHEY, CDR2 SVGAGI.